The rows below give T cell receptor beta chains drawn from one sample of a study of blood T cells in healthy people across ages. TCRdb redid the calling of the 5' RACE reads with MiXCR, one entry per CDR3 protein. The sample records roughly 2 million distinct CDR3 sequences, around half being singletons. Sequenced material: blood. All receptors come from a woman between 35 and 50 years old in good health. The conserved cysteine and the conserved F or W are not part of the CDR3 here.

CDR3 protein: ASTQSGGFNYGYT; V gene: TRBV6-5
CDR3 protein: ASSFPGPRGETQY; V gene: TRBV5-1
CDR3 protein: ASSQRDSTGELF; V gene: TRBV4-3
CDR3 protein: ASRRTGEEYGYT; V gene: TRBV12-3/TRBV12-4
CDR3 protein: ASSQDGPPDRALNQPQH; V gene: TRBV4-1
CDR3 protein: ASSEGAYGADTQY; V gene: TRBV6-1
CDR3 protein: ATSDDDRGRGETQY; V gene: TRBV24-1
CDR3 protein: ASRSTVGAF; V gene: TRBV12-3/TRBV12-4
CDR3 protein: ASILPGQGGNTQY; V gene: TRBV5-5
CDR3 protein: ASSQDTVAQY; V gene: TRBV3-1
CDR3 protein: ASSPNSGGEETQY; V gene: TRBV28
CDR3 protein: ASSYTPGQRETQY; V gene: TRBV6-6
CDR3 protein: ASSLVDGTNSPLH; V gene: TRBV7-2
CDR3 protein: ASSAQAPSPLH; V gene: TRBV6-6
CDR3 protein: ASRLDSYSNQPQH; V gene: TRBV6-2/TRBV6-3
CDR3 protein: ASSQGRGGIDTNEKLF; V gene: TRBV4-2
CDR3 protein: SARDTGASNQPQH; V gene: TRBV20-1
CDR3 protein: ASGRSEQETQY; V gene: TRBV28
CDR3 protein: ASSYFGTNYGYT; V gene: TRBV6-5
CDR3 protein: ASSPGTSGLRREETQY; V gene: TRBV6-1
CDR3 protein: SAREGAHNYGYT; V gene: TRBV20-1
CDR3 protein: ASSLMSRVGGGIQY; V gene: TRBV7-2
CDR3 protein: ATSLGVRETQY; V gene: TRBV15
CDR3 protein: ASSLGDGATETQY; V gene: TRBV3-1
CDR3 protein: SARRLSNQPQH; V gene: TRBV20-1
CDR3 protein: SVEDRGFGTQY; V gene: TRBV29-1
CDR3 protein: ASSPYYWVEGASTDTQY; V gene: TRBV28
CDR3 protein: ASSYYSIRDRESDTQY; V gene: TRBV6-5
CDR3 protein: ASSLAREGYEQY; V gene: TRBV5-1
CDR3 protein: SVTGGTEAF; V gene: TRBV29-1
CDR3 protein: ASSPIPTRGETQY; V gene: TRBV6-5
CDR3 protein: ASSQEINRETQY; V gene: TRBV4-1